The source of this T cell receptor beta chain is a study of blood T cells in healthy people across ages (dated by TCRdb to between 2014 and 2017). Regarding the research as a whole: In model experiments, template switching captured roughly one uniquely barcoded TCR beta cDNA molecule for every two T cells. Using deep sequencing normalized with unique cDNA molecular identifiers, the study measured how TCR beta repertoire diversity changes with age. Donors were grouped into four age groups: young (average approximately 16 years), middle-aged (39), aged (around 60) and long-lived (approximately 78). To avoid experimental bias, donors of different ages were distributed randomly across sequencing lanes. For two donors (one aged 18 to 30 and one aged 80 or older), the study analyzed two additional independent replicas of 1 million unique cDNA reads from the same blood draw.

The library was prepared using 5' RACE. The run used an Illumina HiSeq 2500. A second roughly 7 to 11 cycle PCR used a sample-barcoded 5' primer and a J-beta primer mix. A unique molecular identifier was introduced onto each TCR beta cDNA molecule by a template-switch 5' adaptor carrying 12 random nucleotides. Each sample yielded at least 2.5 million CDR3-containing paired-end reads. First-strand cDNA was synthesized from all RNA with the Mint cDNA synthesis kit, primed by a TRBC-specific oligonucleotide. After uracil-DNA glycosylase treatment, a first 18-cycle PCR used universal primers M1SS and BC2_uni_R on all cDNA. Concerning the study's data processing: Normalization of each sample was performed by random selection of 1 million high-quality reads, each carrying a distinct molecular identifier. Reads sharing molecular identifiers were discarded rather than binned into consensus sequences. CDR3 identification, clonotype clustering and error correction used MiTCR with a Q25 quality threshold and the strictest error-elimination algorithm. A nonparametric unseen species model with Euler transformation was used to estimate a lower bound on total TCR beta diversity. In TCRdb, the public reads were trimmed at Q25 with fastp and aligned with MiXCR, with productive beta chains retained. Here each entry gathers all rows of one CDR3 protein and keeps the most common genes and DNA. TCRdb, rather than the study authors, made the V and J calls. The sample has hundreds of thousands of distinct CDR3 sequences on record, about 40% of them singletons. The ten largest clones represent 20% to 25% of the sample.

Trimming removed 4 bases from V and 4 bases from J; the gene matches leave 10 bases unexplained. The CDR3 sequence holds 17 residues, the cysteine and phenylalanine included. The sequence is cut down to CDR3 DNA, 51 bases in frame from base 1. This clonotype was picked up a small number of times. What this receptor recognizes is not known. No much larger clone exists at a distance of one base, and base qualities are not known. The approximately 39 donors, aged roughly 6 to 100 years, were systemically healthy Caucasian individuals from Russia. Each donor gave about 9.7 milliliters of peripheral blood, drawn into EDTA-treated Vacutainer tubes. Ficoll-Paque density-gradient centrifugation was used to isolate PBMCs, with at least 6.5 million per sample. Total RNA, at least 6 micrograms per sample, was extracted from PBMCs with Trizol reagent. For every donor, flow cytometry on a PBMC aliquot measured the percentage of naive CD45RAhigh/CD27high T cells.

General findings and caveats noted by the study authors: Since profiling was done on bulk unsorted PBMCs, naive and antigen-experienced compartments could not be conclusively compared. Compared with the aged group, more naive CD4+ T cells, fewer expanded clones and increased TCR diversity were shown by the long-lived group, suggesting age selection. Donor CMV infection status was unknown, potentially confounding age-related changes in expanded clonotypes. There was a strong correlation between observed TCR beta diversity and the percentage of naive T cells measured by flow cytometry. Observed TCR beta diversity per million T cells fell roughly linearly with age, and a significant reduction was already apparent by age around 39. Total diversity estimates from one million sequenced T cells were considered lower bounds and underestimates.

The sample was blood. The receptor's source is a woman aged 55-69 years in good health. Rearrangement joined TRBV12-3 or TRBV12-4 to TRBJ1-4, with 9 middle bases fitting TRBD1. CDR3 loop: CASSSPDRGNFNEKLFF. The nucleotide sequence reads TGTGCCAGCAGTTCGCCTGACAGGGGGAATTTTAATGAAAAACTGTTTTTT.